The sequence of this T cell receptor (beta chain) was determined in a study of control samples from healthy donors and cancer patients. Per germline, CDR1 KGHSH and CDR2 LQKENI. V was pared by 7 bases and J by 4 bases, with 6 bases of the junction left unmatched. The CDR3 length is 14 residues. TCRdb's copy holds only in-frame clones and misses some; the assay was immunoSEQ multiplex PCR. Of around 200,000 clones in the sample, just under 95% are singletons; the top ten hold about 1.6%. This clone appeared a single time. The receptor was derived from a man between 50 and 59 years old in good health. The specimen sequenced was blood. This chain joins TRBV18 and TRBJ2-2; 7 nucleotides match TRBD1. The CDR3 spells CASLLGQSTGELFF. CDR3 nucleotide sequence: TGTGCCAGCTTGCTGGGACAGTCCACCGGGGAGCTGTTTTTT.